This paragraph covers one TCR beta chain sequence. Generated by immunoSEQ multiplex PCR, the TCRdb table keeps only in-frame clones and is missing some. In the table there are 50,000 to 55,000 clones, around 86% of which are singletons. The data originate from a study of blood T cell repertoires in COVID-19. Study context: The analysed material was cDNA or gDNA that came from T cells, B-cell-depleted T cells, or PBMCs.

The sequenced sample consisted of peripheral blood. The source is a man over 45 with active COVID-19.

The CDR3 bases are TGCGCCAGCAGCTTCCAGGGGTTAGCTAATGAAAAACTGTTTTTT. Protein: CASSFQGLANEKLFF. The V gene is TRBV5-1, the J gene TRBJ1-4, with D perhaps TRBD1 (6 bases). The V end was cut by 2 bases, the J end by 3 bases, with 11 bases between. Germline CDR1 SGHRS, CDR2 YFSETQ. The CDR3 has 15 amino acids.